Sequencing of this T cell receptor beta chain was carried out in a study of cytomegalovirus exposure and HLA in healthy donors. Findings and limits, study-wide: With DRB1 most and HLA-C fewest, TCR association rates differed between HLA loci in a later analysis. With later analysis, a missense DCLRE1C variant became linked to TCR beta V- and J-gene trimming. TCR beta sequences reportedly predicted most subjects' HLA-A and HLA-B alleles accurately. In a later analysis, productive TCRs from donors in an Asian-associated ancestry cluster reportedly carried fewer N-insertions than the cohort mean.

PCR used 60 Vbeta primers and 13 Jbeta primers. Some clones are missing from TCRdb's copy, which holds only in-frame ones; the method was immunoSEQ multiplex PCR. The top ten clones hold about 1.7% of a sample with 150,000 to 200,000 clones, 82% of them seen once. Comment on this clone: Its antigen is still unknown.

The CDR3 is made up of 15 amino acids. Germline loops: CDR1 MDHEN, CDR2 SYDVKM. Deletions cut 5 bases from V and 6 bases from J, with 19 bases between. The rearrangement links TRBV28 to TRBJ1-1; TRBD1 is a possible D gene (5 bases). Material: PBMCs. This TCR came from a woman between 18 and 29 years old in good health and CMV-seronegative. Written as DNA, the CDR3 is TGTGCCAGCAGTCCGCCGGGGGGGGTAAAGCCTGAAGCTTTCTTT. Protein sequence: CASSPPGGVKPEAFF.